Each of the 29 T cell receptor beta chains below was sequenced from the same sample in a study of T cells in localized non-small cell lung cancer. Data came from immunoSEQ multiplex PCR; TCRdb stores just in-frame clones and leaves some out. The table has about 39,000 clones, roughly 77% seen once. Sequenced material: PBMCs, taken before any cancer treatment. All receptors derive from a woman aged 40-69 years with stage II squamous cell lung carcinoma.

The chain is built from TRBV4-3 and TRBJ2-5, with D hard to call. The assigned J gene may be wrong: the sequence end matches TRBJ2-7 better. Germline loops: CDR1 LGHNA, CDR2 YSLEER. The CDR3 contains 14 residues. In nucleotides, the CDR3 is TGCGCCAGCAGCCAAGGAAGGAGCTCCTACGAGCAGTACTTC. Protein sequence: CASSQGRSSYEQYF.

The gene calls are TRBV5-6 and TRBJ1-1; D unclear. V lost 1 base and J 4 bases, leaving 11 bases between the germline ends. The CDR3 runs 14 residues. Germline-derived CDR1 and CDR2 are SGHDT and YYEEEE. The CDR3 coding sequence is TGTGCCAGCAGCTTGTATGGGTCGGGCACTGAAGCTTTCTTT. Residues: CASSLYGSGTEAFF.

The genes are TRBV9 and TRBJ1-4, with a tentative D call TRBD1 (5 bases). Germline-derived CDR1 and CDR2 are SGDLS and YYNGEE. The CDR3 consists of 15 residues. Trimming shortened V by 7 bases and J by 7 bases, and 20 bases separated the two germline ends. The CDR3 here is CASGSGPGLSEKLFF. DNA of the CDR3: TGTGCCAGCGGCTCGGGCCCGGGGCTGAGTGAAAAACTGTTTTTT.

The chain recombines TRBV2 with TRBJ2-1; 7 bases are shared with TRBD2. The V segment lost 4 bases and the J segment 10 bases; nucleotides outside the gene matches: 7. This CDR3 comprises 13 residues. Germline loops: CDR1 SNHLY, CDR2 FYNNEI. The CDR3 spells CASSGDYSREQFF. For the CDR3, the DNA is TGTGCCAGCAGTGGGGACTATTCGCGAGAGCAGTTCTTC.

This chain joins TRBV6-6 and TRBJ2-7, with 7 bases lining up with TRBD1. J lost 2 bases, V lost 2 bases, and 3 bases had no gene match. The CDR3 totals 14 residues. Germline assignment: CDR1 MNHNY and CDR2 SVGAGI (reference sequence). The CDR3 loop reads CASSYRDRTYEQYF. CDR3 nucleotides: TGTGCCAGCAGTTACAGGGACAGAACCTACGAGCAGTACTTC.

This chain connects TRBV7-2 to TRBJ2-1; maybe TRBD2 (6 bases). Trimming stripped 2 bases from V and 10 bases from J, with 9 bases between. There are 12 residues in the CDR3. Germline V CDR1 and CDR2: SGHTA, FQGNSA. This CDR3 is CASSLMAGEQFF. CDR3 nucleotides: TGTGCCAGCAGCTTAATGGCGGGGGAGCAGTTCTTC.

In its sample, this clone was seen once. The rearrangement uses TRBV27 and TRBJ1-2, with D hard to call. The CDR3 is made up of 13 amino acids. Per the germline V gene, CDR1 is MNHEY and CDR2 is SMNVEV (reference sequence). Between the trimmed V and J ends, which lost 6 bases and 2 bases, there was a span of 10 bases. The CDR3 here is CASSRGINYGYTF. CDR3 coding DNA: TGTGCCAGCAGCCGAGGGATAAACTATGGCTACACCTTC.

The genes are TRBV27 and TRBJ1-3; no reliable D call. Per the germline V gene, CDR1 is MNHEY and CDR2 is SMNVEV (reference sequence). The CDR3 is 14 amino acids. The V and J ends lost 4 bases and 1 base respectively, with 8 bases between them. The CDR3 DNA is TGTGCCAGCAGTTCGGGTCATTCTGGAAACACCATATATTTT. It specifies CASSSGHSGNTIYF.

The V gene is TRBV6-5, the J gene TRBJ2-2; D may be TRBD2 (5 bases). CDR1 and CDR2 from the germline V gene are MNHEY and SVGAGI. This CDR3 contains 15 residues. The V end was cut by 3 bases, the J end by 1 base, with 9 bases between. The CDR3 loop is CASSYGRENTGELFF. The CDR3 DNA sequence: TGTGCCAGCAGTTATGGGAGAGAGAACACCGGGGAGCTGTTTTTT.

The rearrangement links TRBV15 to TRBJ1-6; D is ambiguous. The CDR3 sequence is 13 residues long. V was pared by 0 bases and J by 12 bases, with 9 bases between. Germline assignment: CDR1 LNHNV and CDR2 YYDKDF (reference sequence). The CDR3 nucleotides read TGTGCCACCAGCAGAGATCGGTCGAGACCCCTCCACTTT. Its translation is CATSRDRSRPLHF. Combining the CDR3 with reference TRBV15 and TRBJ1-6 gives the whole variable domain DAMVIQNPRYQVTQFGKPVTLSCSQTLNHNVMYWYQQKSSQAPKLLFHYYDKDFNNEADTPDNFQSRRPNTSFCFLDIRSPGLGDTAMYLCATSRDRSRPLHFGNGTRLTVT.

This chain links TRBV29-1 with TRBJ1-1, with 11 bases aligning to TRBD1. The CDR3 is 14 amino acids. V lost 4 bases and J lost 3; bases outside the gene matches: 4. The germline gives CDR1 SQVTM, CDR2 ANQGSEA. This CDR3 reads CSVVRGQGDTEAFF. CDR3 DNA sequence: TGCAGCGTTGTACGGGGACAGGGGGACACTGAAGCTTTCTTT.

This clone has just one count. The V gene is TRBV7-2, the J gene TRBJ2-1, with D perhaps given as TRBD1 or TRBD2 (6 bases each). The V gene lost 1 base and the J gene lost 9 bases, with 16 bases spanning the gap. CDR1 SGHTA and CDR2 FQGNSA come from the germline V gene. The CDR3 has 15 residues. The CDR3 nucleotides read TGTGCCAGCAGCTTAGTGGGGGGCCTTACGGGTGAGCAGTTCTTC. Translated, it gives CASSLVGGLTGEQFF.

The CDR3 DNA reads as TGTGCCAGCAGGACAAGACTTGCCGGCGAGCAGTACTTC. Translation: CASRTRLAGEQYF. The chain has TRBV6-1 and TRBJ2-7; D is unresolved. Trimming pared 6 bases from V and 6 bases from J, leaving 15 bases between. Germline CDR1 reads MNHNS; CDR2 reads SASEGT. The CDR3 consists of 13 residues.

The rearrangement links TRBV2 to TRBJ2-2; a weak D match, TRBD2 (5 bases). Trimming removed 8 bases from V and 8 bases from J, with 12 bases in between. The germline CDR1 and CDR2 sequences are SNHLY and FYNNEI. This CDR3 has 12 residues. CDR3 sequence: CASWRWGGELFF. The CDR3 bases are TGTGCCAGCTGGAGGTGGGGAGGGGAGCTGTTTTTT.

This clone has a handful of counts. The chain recombines TRBV4-3 with TRBJ2-7; 7 nucleotides line up with TRBD1. Germline CDR1 and CDR2: LGHNA and YSLEER. J lost 2 bases, V lost 0 bases, and 4 bases had no gene match. This CDR3 is 15 amino acids long. CDR3 in amino acids: CASSQDQGVPYEQYF. The CDR3 DNA sequence: TGCGCCAGCAGCCAAGATCAGGGGGTGCCCTACGAGCAGTACTTC.

This sequence joins TRBV6-6 and TRBJ1-2, with D perhaps matching TRBD1 (5 bases). Trimming pared 1 base from V and 8 bases from J, leaving 14 bases between. Germline assignment: CDR1 MNHNY and CDR2 SVGAGI (reference sequence). CDR3 size: 14 residues. CDR3 protein: CASSYLEGSGGYTF. CDR3 nucleotides: TGTGCCAGCAGTTACTTGGAGGGGTCCGGGGGCTACACCTTC.

The V call is TRBV5-3, the J call TRBJ1-2, with D possibly TRBD1 on 5 matching bases. TRBV5-3 is marked as an open reading frame, function uncertain. Trimming cost V 8 bases and J 5 bases, with 19 bases left between them. This CDR3 has 14 amino acids. The CDR3 protein is CASSPGGSWYGYTF. DNA for the CDR3: TGTGCCAGCAGCCCGGGGGGGAGCTGGTATGGCTACACCTTC.

The chain is built from TRBV5-6 and TRBJ2-7, with 7 positions matching TRBD1. This CDR3 is built from 14 residues. J lost 2 bases, V lost 0 bases, and 2 bases had no gene match. Germline V gives CDR1 SGHDT, CDR2 YYEEEE. CDR3 sequence (DNA): TGTGCCAGCAGCTTGGGACAGGGCCCCTACGAGCAGTACGTC. Its protein is CASSLGQGPYEQYV.

This clone counts as medium-sized (0.01 to 0.1%). This chain uses TRBV7-9 with TRBJ1-5; the D is unclear. CDR1 and CDR2 (germline): SEHNR, FQNEAQ (reference sequence). Trimming took 5 bases from V and 3 from J, leaving 8 bases between them. The CDR3 has 13 amino acids. CDR3 sequence (DNA): TGTGCCAGCAGCCAAGACCCCAATCAGCCCCAGCATTTT. Protein: CASSQDPNQPQHF.

V is TRBV19 and J is TRBJ2-2; D not certain. CDR1 is LNHDA and CDR2 is SQIVND in the germline V gene (reference sequence). The CDR3 runs 14 residues. Trimming took 3 bases from V and 4 from J, leaving 9 bases between them. CDR3 sequence reads: CASSIRRPTGELFF. The CDR3 DNA sequence: TGTGCCAGTAGTATTCGCCGGCCCACCGGGGAGCTGTTTTTT.

The chain carries TRBV10-3 and TRBJ2-5, with TRBD1 identical over 11 bases. After removal of 6 bases from V and 5 bases from J, the junction contained 5 bases not matched to a gene. Germline assignment: CDR1 ENHRY and CDR2 SYGVKD. There are 14 residues in the CDR3. CDR3 in DNA: TGTGCCATCAGGACCGGGACAGGGGGGGAGACCCAGTACTTC. It codes for CAIRTGTGGETQYF.

This clone was seen a single time. The chain joins TRBV2 to TRBJ2-5, with a tentative D call TRBD2 (6 bases). The V gene's germline CDR1 is SNHLY and CDR2 FYNNEI. With 3 bases removed from V and 4 bases from J, the gap between germline ends came to 15 bases. The length of the CDR3 is 15 residues. The CDR3 coding sequence is TGTGCCAGCAGTGACCCGGCTAGGGGAGGAGAGACCCAGTACTTC. Protein: CASSDPARGGETQYF.

The rearrangement links TRBV6-5 to TRBJ2-1; 11 bases are a match to TRBD2. V gave up 5 bases and J gave up 14 bases; unmatched junction bases: 11. Looked up from germline, CDR1 is MNHEY and CDR2 is SVGAGI. The CDR3 runs to 14 residues. The chain's CDR3 is CASSARLLAGGEFF. CDR3 bases: TGTGCCAGCAGTGCCCGTCTCCTAGCGGGGGGAGAGTTCTTC.

This clone was detected once. The chain carries TRBV6-5 and TRBJ2-1; weak D call: TRBD1 (6 bases). CDR1 is MNHEY and CDR2 is SVGAGI in the germline V gene. CDR3 size: 15 residues. Trimming removed 7 bases at V and 8 bases at J, with 21 bases between. The CDR3 nucleotides read TGTGCCAGCATTTCTCCGGGACAATTGAAGGATGAGCAGTTCTTC. It translates to CASISPGQLKDEQFF.

The chain has TRBV10-2 and TRBJ1-4; 7 bases are shared with TRBD1. The CDR3 runs 16 residues. Germline loops: CDR1 WSHSY, CDR2 SAAADI. Trimming removed 3 bases from V and 6 bases from J; junction bases left unmatched: 10. CDR3 residues: CASSDQGRGRDEKLFF. CDR3 nucleotides: TGCGCCAGCAGTGACCAGGGAAGGGGGCGTGATGAAAAACTGTTTTTT.

This chain connects TRBV11-2 to TRBJ2-7, with TRBD2 matching 7 bases. The CDR3 loop spans 14 amino acids. J gave up 2 bases and V 2 bases, and 3 bases lay outside the gene matches. Per the germline V gene, CDR1 is SGHAT and CDR2 is FQNNGV. The CDR3 spells CASSLRDYPYEQYF. In DNA form, the CDR3 reads TGTGCCAGCAGCTTAAGGGACTACCCCTACGAGCAGTACTTC.

The chain joins TRBV7-2 to TRBJ2-3; TRBD2 is a possible D gene (5 bases). The CDR3 spans 16 residues. Trimming cost V 4 bases and J 2 bases, with 16 bases left between them. Germline V CDR1 and CDR2: SGHTA, FQGNSA. The CDR3 bases are TGTGCCAGCAGCTGGCGGGCCGGGGAACCCACAGATACGCAGTATTTT. It codes for CASSWRAGEPTDTQYF.

V is TRBV28 and J is TRBJ2-1; 7 positions match TRBD2. The junction had 12 bases not matched to a gene; V was cut back by 6 bases and J by 4 bases. Germline V lookup: CDR1 MDHEN, CDR2 SYDVKM. The CDR3 has 16 residues. CDR3 in amino acids: CASSPMSSGRYNEQFF. In nucleotides, the CDR3 is TGTGCCAGCAGCCCGATGAGTAGCGGGCGGTACAATGAGCAGTTCTTC.

The chain recombines TRBV7-6 with TRBJ2-7; 8 bases are a match to TRBD1. J lost 3 bases, V lost 5 bases, and 15 bases had no gene match. Germline CDR1 and CDR2: SGHVS and FNYEAQ. CDR3 size: 17 residues. The CDR3 DNA follows: TGTGCCAGCAGCAAGGGTCCACTGATTGACAGGGGCTACGAGCAGTACTTC. Its protein product is CASSKGPLIDRGYEQYF.